Sequencing of this T cell receptor beta chain was carried out in a study of blood T cell repertoires in COVID-19. Assignments of participants to cohorts depended upon their own reported clinical history. CDR3 size: 14 residues. Per the germline V gene, CDR1 is MNHEY and CDR2 is SVGAGI. The V segment lost 5 bases and the J segment 7 bases; nucleotides outside the gene matches: 5. How the authors handled the data: The authors estimated nucleated cell counts from reference gene primer amplification. Profiling relied on immunoSEQ multiplex PCR, and the TCRdb table lists in-frame clones only, not all of them. V and J calls and clone size come straight from that table; D and trimming were deduced from the DNA. The sample holds around 280,000 clones; around 90% are singletons and the top ten take about 1.7%.

This clonotype was sampled from a woman under 30 with acute COVID-19. Sequencing was carried out using PBMCs or T cells enriched from blood (not recorded which). The chain links TRBV6-5 to TRBJ2-1, with TRBD2 matching over 10 bases. The CDR3 region is CASSPGLARNEQFF. CDR3 DNA: TGTGCCAGCAGTCCGGGACTAGCGAGGAATGAGCAGTTCTTC.